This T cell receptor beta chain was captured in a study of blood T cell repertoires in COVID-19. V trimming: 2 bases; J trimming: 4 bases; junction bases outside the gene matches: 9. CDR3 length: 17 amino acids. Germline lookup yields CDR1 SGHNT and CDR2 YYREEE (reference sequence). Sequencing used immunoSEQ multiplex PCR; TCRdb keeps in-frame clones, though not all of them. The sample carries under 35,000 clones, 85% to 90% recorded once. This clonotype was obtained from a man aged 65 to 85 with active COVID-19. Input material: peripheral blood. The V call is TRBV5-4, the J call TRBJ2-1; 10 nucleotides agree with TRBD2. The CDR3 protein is CASSLAGLAGGYNEQFF. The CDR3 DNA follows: TGTGCCAGCAGCTTAGCGGGATTAGCGGGAGGATACAATGAGCAGTTCTTC.